This TCR beta chain was profiled in a study of OX40 agonist ivuxolimab in advanced cancers. Findings and caveats of the study: The average count of expanded clones was higher among CD8+ T cells than among CD4+.

The CDR3 totals 13 residues. The ends were cut back, 0 bases at V and 4 bases at J, with 7 bases in the middle. Germline V gives CDR1 SGDLS, CDR2 YYNGEE. A remark on this clone: Its target is not known.

Clones were read by immunoSEQ multiplex PCR, and TCRdb kept only the in-frame ones, dropping some. The table has roughly 16,000 clones, 65% to 90% seen once. This specimen consisted of CD4+ or CD8+ T cells sorted from blood, obtained in a trial of the OX40 agonist ivuxolimab. This receptor was taken from an adult with an advanced solid tumor such as melanoma, head and neck, liver or kidney cancer. This chain joins TRBV9 and TRBJ2-5, with D possibly called TRBD1 or TRBD2 (5 bases each). CDR3 sequence (DNA): TGTGCCAGCAGCGTAGGGGACGGAGAGACCCAGTACTTC. Its translation: CASSVGDGETQYF.